The clone carrying this T cell receptor (beta chain) was picked up many times. As yet, its antigen is unknown. This sample was included in a study of T cell repertoires in cytomegalovirus infection. Study background: CMV epitopes that were recently identified and HLA-C-restricted were used alongside well-studied HLA-B-restricted ones. The study, taken as a whole, reports: Summed frequency of shared TCR beta families picked out CMV carriers who also had the relevant HLA. The ex vivo response was dominated by HLA-C-restricted CMV-specific TCR beta clonotypes.

A single record per CDR3 protein comes from TCRdb applying MiXCR to the reads. Among approximately 990,000 distinct CDR3 sequences, about a third were seen once, and the ten largest hold around 15%. The specimen comprised cultured CD8+ T cells from PBMCs, sampled from culture after CMV antigen stimulation. This clonotype was sampled from a human donor in good health (CMV status not recorded). Some clones in this sample may be carry-over from other donors' samples.

In nucleotides, the CDR3 is TGTGCCAGCAGCCCCTACGGATTAGCGGGGGGGGGGGAAAATGAGCAGTTCTTC. Protein: CASSPYGLAGGGENEQFF. The chain employs TRBV7-2 and TRBJ2-1; 11 nucleotides match TRBD2. The CDR3 runs 18 residues. Losses at the gene ends were 5 bases for V and 7 bases for J; bases not matched to a gene: 16. The germline CDR1 and CDR2 sequences are SGHTA and FQGNSA.